This entry concerns a single T cell receptor (beta chain). The antigen is undetermined. The data were obtained in a study of T-cell memory formation after mild COVID-19. The study, taken as a whole, reports: CD4+ bias marked clones expanding day 15 to 37, unlike balanced contracting clones. Detection of some responders pre-infection suggested pre-existing cross-reactive memory T cells participated.

TCRdb processed the 5' RACE reads anew with MiXCR; each CDR3 protein has one entry. This repertoire shows some 190,000 distinct CDR3 sequences, around 16% found once; its top ten account for approximately 2.1%. From germline, CDR1 is LGHDT and CDR2 YNNKEL (reference sequence). This CDR3 region has 15 residues. The V gene lost 4 bases and the J gene lost 3 bases, with 15 bases spanning the gap. This TCR came from an adult woman who had mild COVID-19 (a few samples of this study predate the infection). Cell type and time point are not known. The material sequenced was PBMCs or a T cell subset sorted from them (not recorded which). The rearrangement joins TRBV3-1 to TRBJ1-1; perhaps TRBD1 as D (5 bases). The CDR3 here is CASSLGHGGDTEAFF. The CDR3 coding sequence is TGTGCCAGCAGCCTGGGTCACGGAGGGGACACTGAAGCTTTCTTT.